These 10 T cell receptor beta chains were all obtained from the same sample, sequenced in a study of tumor and adjacent non-tumor tissue in lung cancer. RNA was extracted from bulk tissue without any cell sorting. More than 3 cm separated this lung sample from the edge of the tumor. The library came from three nested PCR rounds adapted from ARM-PCR protocols. TCRdb ran MiXCR on the multiplex PCR reads and lists one entry per CDR3 protein. There are tens of thousands of distinct CDR3 sequences in the sample; about 56% occur only once, and under 35% lies in the top ten. The sample comprised distant non-tumor lung tissue. These receptors were taken from a man aged 65 to 79 with non-small cell lung cancer.

With respect to this clonotype: Since no conserved phenylalanine or tryptophan closes the CDR3, a read error is the likely cause. This chain links TRBV11-3 with TRBJ2-1; TRBD2 aligns across 10 bases. This CDR3 has 15 amino acids. Germline CDR1 and CDR2: SGHNT and YENEEA. V was pared by 8 bases and J by 9 bases, with 13 bases of the junction left unmatched. CDR3 nucleotide sequence: TGTGCCAGCGGCCTTCTAGCGGGGGTTAACAGTGAGCAGTTCCTC. This encodes CASGLLAGVNSEQFL.

Of note for this clonotype: Being one base from a much bigger clone, this may be a read error. The chain has TRBV30 and TRBJ2-4; no clear D. Germline V gives CDR1 GTSNPN, CDR2 SVGIG (reference sequence). V lost 3 bases, J lost 8 bases, and 11 bases lay in between. The CDR3 length is 12 residues. CDR3 in DNA: TGTGCCTGGAGAACCACCCTGCACATTCAGTACTTC. Its translation: CAWRTTLHIQYF.

To note about this clonotype: A junction end diverges from the germline sequence, so it may reflect a read error. V and J are TRBV11-3 and TRBJ2-2; D might be TRBD1 or TRBD2, each matching 5 bases. CDR3 length: 16 residues. Germline CDR1 is SGHNT and CDR2 is YENEEA. CDR3 sequence (DNA): TGTGCCAGCATCTTAGACGGGGCACGGAACACCGGGGAGCTGTTTTTT. As protein: CASILDGARNTGELFF.

As regards this clonotype: The junction departs from the called germline gene at one end, perhaps through a read error. This rearrangement joins TRBV18 to TRBJ2-7; the D is unclear. CDR1 is KGHSH, CDR2 LQKENI, per germline. The CDR3 length is 15 residues. The CDR3 nucleotides are TGTACCAGCTCACCAGAGGCCCCAAATTCCAAGGAGCAGTACTTC. Translating it yields CTSSPEAPNSKEQYF.

CDR3 DNA: TGTGCCACCAGCAGAGATCGCGACAGGGAAGCTTTCTTT. Its protein is CATSRDRDREAFF. The chain employs TRBV15 and TRBJ1-1; a possible D gene is TRBD1 (6 bases). This CDR3 has 13 amino acids. Germline V CDR1 and CDR2: LNHNV, YYDKDF (reference sequence). The V end lost 0 bases, the J end lost 8 bases, and 10 bases lay between the germline ends.

This clonotype appeared a single time. The CDR3 DNA follows: TGTGCCAGCAGCGGGGGGGACGGAGGCGCTGAAGCTTTCTTT. Translation: CASSGGDGGAEAFF. The rearrangement links TRBV6-1 to TRBJ1-1, with D maybe TRBD1 (5 bases). Trimming took 6 bases from V and 6 from J, leaving 17 bases between them. The CDR3 has 14 amino acids. From germline, CDR1 is MNHNS and CDR2 SASEGT.

Details on this clonotype: One end of the junction is discordant with germline, which a read error may explain. The chain couples TRBV5-1 to TRBJ2-3, with 12 bases fitting TRBD2. Germline assignment: CDR1 SGHRS and CDR2 YFSETQ. This CDR3 is 15 amino acids long. The CDR3 coding sequence is TGCACCAGCAGCTTGGCTAGCGGGAGGGCAGATACGCAGTATTTT. Its translation is CTSSLASGRADTQYF.

To note about this clonotype: With a much larger clone just one base away, this may be a read error. The rearrangement joins TRBV6-6 to TRBJ1-5, with TRBD1 matching 9 bases. This CDR3 contains 15 residues. Germline CDR1 reads MNHNY; CDR2 reads SVGAGI (reference sequence). The CDR3 loop reads CTSSYRDRANQPQHF. The CDR3 DNA follows: TGTACCAGCAGTTACAGGGACAGGGCGAATCAGCCCCAGCATTTT.

Regarding this clonotype: Germline is not matched at one junction end, which may reflect a read error. V gene TRBV11-2 combines with J gene TRBJ2-7; no reliable D call. The CDR3 consists of 17 residues. CDR1 is SGHAT, CDR2 FQNNGV, per germline. DNA of the CDR3: TGTGCCAGTAGCTTCAGACCCCTAGTGGGAAGCTCCTATGAGCAGTACTTC. Translating it yields CASSFRPLVGSSYEQYF. The whole variable domain, filled in from reference TRBV11-2 and TRBJ2-7, reads EAGVAQSPRYKIIEKRQSVAFWCNPISGHATLYWYQQILGQGPKLLIQFQNNGVVDDSQLPKDRFSAERLKGVDSTLKIQPAKLEDSAVYLCASSFRPLVGSSYEQYFGPGTRLTVT.

Concerning this clonotype itself: Its ends do not fully match the called genes, so a read error is possible. CDR3 DNA: TGCAGTGTGGCTAGCGGAAACCCCTCCTTCAATGAGCAGTTCTTC. Residues: CSVASGNPSFNEQFF. The J gene is TRBJ2-1, the V gene TRBV20-1, with 7 bases lining up with TRBD2. Germline CDR1 is DFQATT and CDR2 is SNEGSKA (reference sequence). The CDR3 contains 15 residues.